The 21 T cell receptor beta chains below were found in one sample sequenced in a study of identical twins. TCRdb recomputed calls from the 5' RACE reads with MiXCR, one row per CDR3 protein. Of hundreds of thousands of distinct CDR3 sequences in the sample, 9.4% are singletons; the top ten hold approximately 5.1%. The sequenced sample consisted of memory (CD45RO+) T cells sorted from blood. These receptors were taken from a woman younger than 35 in good health.

The chain joins TRBV30 to TRBJ2-6; 9 nucleotides match TRBD1. This CDR3 spans 16 amino acids. After removal of 3 bases from V and 0 bases from J, the junction contained 3 bases not matched to a gene. Germline CDR1 reads GTSNPN; CDR2 reads SVGIG (reference sequence). The CDR3 DNA follows: TGTGCCTGGAGGGACAGGGGTTACTCTGGGGCCAACGTCCTGACTTTC. Translated, it gives CAWRDRGYSGANVLTF.

This clonotype was observed a few times. This rearrangement joins TRBV11-2 to TRBJ2-1; tentative D call: TRBD2 (6 bases). The CDR3 extends over 14 amino acids. V gave up 2 bases and J gave up 7 bases, with 12 bases separating them. CDR1 and CDR2 from the germline V gene are SGHAT and FQNNGV. In DNA form, the CDR3 reads TGTGCCAGCAGCTTACAGCTAGCGAGGAATGAGCAGTTCTTC. Protein product: CASSLQLARNEQFF.

In its sample, this clonotype was seen a few times. The rearrangement joins TRBV12-3 or TRBV12-4 to TRBJ2-2, with D unclear. Deletions cut 6 bases from V and 4 bases from J, with 12 bases between. This CDR3 has 14 residues. The CDR3 DNA reads TGTGCCAGCAGCCGAGACGGACGCACCGGGGAGCTGTTTTTT. Translating it yields CASSRDGRTGELFF.

This clonotype showed up many times. The genes are TRBV20-1 and TRBJ2-7, with D possibly TRBD2 on 6 matching bases. V dropped 1 base and J dropped 0 bases, with 10 bases sitting between them. Looked up from germline, CDR1 is DFQATT and CDR2 is SNEGSKA (reference sequence). The CDR3 consists of 14 residues. The CDR3, as DNA: TGCAGTGCTAGAGGACTAGATAGCTCCTACGAGCAGTACTTC. This translates into CSARGLDSSYEQYF.

This clonotype was found a few times. The gene calls are TRBV9 and TRBJ2-3; D unresolved. Trimming pared 4 bases from V and 3 bases from J, leaving 9 bases between. Per the germline V gene, CDR1 is SGDLS and CDR2 is YYNGEE. CDR3 length: 13 residues. CDR3 sequence (DNA): TGTGCCAGCAGCTGTGCCGGGACAGATACGCAGTATTTT. Encoded protein: CASSCAGTDTQYF.

Ten or more counts support this clonotype. Germline and junction disagree at one end, which may indicate a read error. The J gene is TRBJ1-3, the V gene TRBV7-9; possible D gene TRBD1, 5 bases. The CDR3 extends over 11 amino acids. CDR1 is SEHNR, CDR2 FQNEAQ, per germline (reference sequence). DNA of the CDR3: TGTGCCAGCAGCTTAGAGGGGCCTGGGGATTTT. This encodes CASSLEGPGDF.

The chain has TRBV19 and TRBJ1-1; a weak D match, TRBD1 (5 bases). CDR1 LNHDA and CDR2 SQIVND come from the germline V gene (reference sequence). Trimming took off 4 bases at V and 1 base at J, with 13 bases between the two ends. This CDR3 region has 15 residues. This CDR3 reads CASSNSGVGNTEAFF. The CDR3 DNA sequence: TGTGCCAGTAGTAACTCGGGGGTAGGGAACACTGAAGCTTTCTTT.

The chain combines TRBV20-1 with TRBJ1-1; possible D gene TRBD1, 6 bases. Trimming took off 3 bases at V and 5 bases at J, with 13 bases between the two ends. This CDR3 has 13 residues. CDR1 and CDR2 from the germline V gene are DFQATT and SNEGSKA (reference sequence). Here the CDR3 DNA reads TGCAGTGCTAGGGGACAAAGAGAAACTGAAGCTTTCTTT. This sequence encodes CSARGQRETEAFF.

This clonotype was counted between two and nine times. J is TRBJ1-1 and V is TRBV7-3; D gene ambiguous. This CDR3 comprises 14 residues. Germline CDR1 is SGHTA and CDR2 is FQGTGA. V lost 1 base, J lost 1 base, and 7 bases lay in between. The CDR3 sequence: CASSLNAGNTEAFF. In DNA, the CDR3 is TGTGCCAGCAGCTTAAACGCAGGGAACACTGAAGCTTTCTTT.

There are many counts of this clonotype. The chain is built from TRBV12-3 or TRBV12-4 and TRBJ1-1, with 8 bases matching TRBD1. V gave up 5 bases and J gave up 4 bases; unmatched junction bases: 6. The CDR3 consists of 14 residues. The CDR3 is CASSPQGASTEAFF. As DNA, the CDR3 is TGTGCCAGCAGTCCTCAGGGGGCGAGCACTGAAGCTTTCTTT.

This clonotype showed up just a few times. The chain links TRBV7-9 to TRBJ2-5, with TRBD1 as a possible D gene (5 bases). The germline gives CDR1 SEHNR, CDR2 FQNEAQ (reference sequence). The V end lost 5 bases, the J end lost 5 bases, and 15 bases lay between the germline ends. CDR3 length: 14 amino acids. The CDR3 protein is CASSPPPRGETQYF. The CDR3 coding sequence is TGTGCCAGCAGCCCACCCCCTAGGGGTGAGACCCAGTACTTC.

This clonotype has a count of ten or more. The rearrangement links TRBV2 to TRBJ1-1; D is unclear. V was clipped by 8 bases and J by 1 base, with 8 bases between them. The CDR3 spans 12 residues. The germline V gene has CDR1 SNHLY and CDR2 FYNNEI. CDR3 protein: CASGRQNTEAFF. For the CDR3, the DNA is TGTGCCAGCGGAAGACAGAACACTGAAGCTTTCTTT.

This clonotype has just a few counts. V is TRBV6-5 and J is TRBJ2-5; D is unclear. Deletions cut 0 bases from V and 2 bases from J, with 10 bases between. Per the germline V gene, CDR1 is MNHEY and CDR2 is SVGAGI. The CDR3 runs 15 residues. This CDR3 is CASSYSFAAQETQYF. For the CDR3, the DNA is TGTGCCAGCAGTTACTCCTTCGCGGCACAAGAGACCCAGTACTTC.

This clonotype was recorded many times. The chain links TRBV10-3 to TRBJ2-7; TRBD2 matches at 7 bases. Per the germline V gene, CDR1 is ENHRY and CDR2 is SYGVKD. The V and J ends lost 6 bases and 5 bases, in that order; junction bases with no gene match: 10. The length of the CDR3 is 14 residues. CDR3 in DNA: TGTGCCATCAGGCTAAAGCGGGATAATAACGAGCAGTACTTC. Translating it yields CAIRLKRDNNEQYF.

The genes are TRBV20-1 and TRBJ2-1, with 8 bases lining up with TRBD1. The V and J ends lost 4 bases and 5 bases, in that order; junction bases with no gene match: 10. The germline V gene has CDR1 DFQATT and CDR2 SNEGSKA (reference sequence). CDR3 length: 15 amino acids. CDR3 amino acids: CSANGQGSGNNEQFF. CDR3 nucleotides: TGCAGTGCTAACGGACAGGGTTCGGGAAACAATGAGCAGTTCTTC.

The chain employs TRBV2 and TRBJ2-3; a weak D match, TRBD1 (5 bases). The length of the CDR3 is 15 residues. V lost 3 bases to trimming and J lost 0 bases, with 10 bases between them. Looked up from germline, CDR1 is SNHLY and CDR2 is FYNNEI. The CDR3: CASSEQGGSTDTQYF. For the CDR3, the DNA is TGTGCCAGCAGTGAGCAGGGCGGTAGCACAGATACGCAGTATTTT.

The CDR3 is CSASDKSDFPYEQYF. In DNA, the CDR3 is TGCAGTGCTAGCGATAAGTCGGACTTCCCGTACGAGCAGTACTTC. The chain couples TRBV20-1 to TRBJ2-7; the D gene is possibly TRBD2 (5 bases). The CDR3 totals 15 residues. Trimming left V 3 bases short and J 4 bases short, with 19 bases between. Per germline, CDR1 DFQATT and CDR2 SNEGSKA (reference sequence).

This clonotype has ten or more counts. The genes are TRBV20-1 and TRBJ1-1, with unresolved D. Trimming removed 3 bases from V and 0 bases from J, with 8 bases in between. The V gene's germline CDR1 is DFQATT and CDR2 SNEGSKA (reference sequence). This CDR3 comprises 13 residues. This CDR3 is CSASGRMNTEAFF. In DNA, the CDR3 is TGCAGTGCTAGCGGTCGGATGAACACTGAAGCTTTCTTT.

This clonotype was seen more than once but under ten times. CDR3 protein: CASANSGNSYNEQFF. CDR3 nucleotide sequence: TGCGCCAGCGCTAATAGCGGGAACTCCTACAATGAGCAGTTCTTC. The rearrangement links TRBV5-1 to TRBJ2-1, with TRBD2 matching over 8 bases. J gave up 0 bases and V 7 bases, and 6 bases lay outside the gene matches. The CDR3 contains 15 residues. Germline assignment: CDR1 SGHRS and CDR2 YFSETQ.

In its sample, this clonotype was seen a few times. This chain connects TRBV5-6 to TRBJ1-1, with no clear D. Trimming left V 0 bases short and J 11 bases short, with 11 bases between. Germline CDR1 SGHDT, CDR2 YYEEEE. This CDR3 is built from 12 residues. For the CDR3, the DNA is TGTGCCAGCAGCTTGGGGCCTACCCGGGCTTTCTTT. Translation gives CASSLGPTRAFF.

The genes are TRBV12-3 or TRBV12-4 and TRBJ1-1, with D perhaps matching TRBD1 (5 bases). V was shortened by 6 bases and J by 5 bases, with 13 bases between the two germline ends. This CDR3 has 13 amino acids. For the CDR3, the DNA is TGTGCCAGCAGCGACCAGGGTTGGACTGAAGCTTTCTTT. This gives the protein CASSDQGWTEAFF.